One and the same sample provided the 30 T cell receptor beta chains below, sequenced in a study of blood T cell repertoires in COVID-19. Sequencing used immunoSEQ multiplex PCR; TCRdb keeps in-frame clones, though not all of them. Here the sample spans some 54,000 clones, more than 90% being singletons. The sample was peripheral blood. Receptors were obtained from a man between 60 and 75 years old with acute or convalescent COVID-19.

CDR3 bases: TGTGCCACCAGTGATTTGACGGGGTCTGAAGCTTTCTTT. Translating it yields CATSDLTGSEAFF. The rearrangement uses TRBV24-1 and TRBJ1-1; unclear D gene. V lost 0 bases, J lost 6 bases, and 7 bases lay in between. Germline V gene data show CDR1 as KGHDR and CDR2 as SFDVKD. CDR3 size: 13 residues.

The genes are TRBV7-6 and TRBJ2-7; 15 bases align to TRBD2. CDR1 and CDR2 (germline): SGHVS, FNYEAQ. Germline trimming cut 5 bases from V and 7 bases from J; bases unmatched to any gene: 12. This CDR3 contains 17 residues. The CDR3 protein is CASSPGAGLAGGREQYF. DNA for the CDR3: TGTGCCAGCAGCCCCGGAGCCGGACTAGCGGGAGGGAGGGAGCAGTACTTC.

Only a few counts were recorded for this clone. CDR3 DNA: TGTGCCAGCAGTTACTCGTATCTAGCGGGAGATCGTGACAATGAGCAGTTCTTC. It translates to CASSYSYLAGDRDNEQFF. The chain is built from TRBV6-2 or TRBV6-3 and TRBJ2-1; 10 bases match TRBD2. The V and J ends lost 0 bases and 5 bases, in that order; junction bases with no gene match: 10. Germline CDR1 reads MNHEY; CDR2 reads SVGEGT. The CDR3 covers 18 residues.

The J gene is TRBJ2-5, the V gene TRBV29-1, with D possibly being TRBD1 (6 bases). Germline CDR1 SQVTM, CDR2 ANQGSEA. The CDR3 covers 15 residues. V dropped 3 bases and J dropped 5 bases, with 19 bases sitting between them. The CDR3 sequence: CSVDRGRGDGETQYF. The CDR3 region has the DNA TGCAGCGTTGACCGGGGCAGGGGCGACGGGGAGACCCAGTACTTC. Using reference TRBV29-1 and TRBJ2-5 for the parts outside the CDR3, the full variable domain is SAVISQKPSRDICQRGTSLTIQCQVDSQVTMMFWYRQQPGQSLTLIATANQGSEATYESGFVIDKFPISRPNLTFSTLTVSNMSPEDSSIYLCSVDRGRGDGETQYFGPGTRLLVL.

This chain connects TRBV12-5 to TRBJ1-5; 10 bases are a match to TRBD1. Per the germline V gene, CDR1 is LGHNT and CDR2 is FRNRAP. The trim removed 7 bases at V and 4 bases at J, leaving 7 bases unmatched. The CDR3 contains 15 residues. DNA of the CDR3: TGTGCTAGTGTCCGGGACAGGGGAACAAATCAGCCCCAGCATTTT. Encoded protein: CASVRDRGTNQPQHF. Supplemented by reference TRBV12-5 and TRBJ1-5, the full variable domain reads DARVTQTPRHKVTEMGQEVTMRCQPILGHNTVFWYRQTMMQGLELLAYFRNRAPLDDSGMPKDRFSAEMPDATLATLKIQPSEPRDSAVYFCASVRDRGTNQPQHFGDGTRLSIL.

CDR3 amino acids: CASSPTGGAGEKLFF. In DNA, the CDR3 is TGTGCCAGCAGCCCGACGGGGGGCGCGGGTGAAAAACTGTTTTTT. The chain recombines TRBV14 with TRBJ1-4, with D possibly matching TRBD1 (6 bases). The ends were cut back, 4 bases at V and 7 bases at J, with 16 bases in the middle. CDR1 SGHDN and CDR2 FVKESK come from the germline V gene. The CDR3 sequence is 15 residues long.

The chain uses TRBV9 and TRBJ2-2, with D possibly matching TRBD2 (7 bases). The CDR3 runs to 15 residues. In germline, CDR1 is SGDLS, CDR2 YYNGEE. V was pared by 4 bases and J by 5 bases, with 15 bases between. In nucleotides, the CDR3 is TGTGCCAGCAGCCTCGGGGGGCTGCCGACCGGGGAGCTGTTTTTT. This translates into CASSLGGLPTGELFF.

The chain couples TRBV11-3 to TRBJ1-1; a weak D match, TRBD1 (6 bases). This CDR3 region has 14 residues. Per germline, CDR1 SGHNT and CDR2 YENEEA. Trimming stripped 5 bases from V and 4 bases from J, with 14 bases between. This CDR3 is CASSPQGSGTEAFF. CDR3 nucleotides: TGTGCCAGCAGCCCACAGGGAAGTGGCACTGAAGCTTTCTTT.

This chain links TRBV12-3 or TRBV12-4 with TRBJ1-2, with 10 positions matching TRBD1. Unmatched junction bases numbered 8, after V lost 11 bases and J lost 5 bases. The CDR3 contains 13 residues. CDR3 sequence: CAVSGTGAYGYTF. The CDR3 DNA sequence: TGTGCCGTATCCGGGACAGGGGCGTATGGCTACACCTTC.

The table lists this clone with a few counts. The CDR3 DNA reads as TGTGCCAGCTCACAGGACAGGGTATCCTACGAGCAGTACTTC. This encodes CASSQDRVSYEQYF. This chain uses TRBV18 with TRBJ2-7; 8 bases align to TRBD1. V lost 4 bases to trimming and J lost 1 base; unmatched junction nucleotides: 3. CDR1 and CDR2 (germline): KGHSH, LQKENI. The CDR3 extends over 14 amino acids.

CDR3 in amino acids: CASSQDGLAEGYEQYF. The CDR3 nucleotides read TGCGCCAGCAGCCAAGACGGACTAGCGGAGGGCTACGAGCAGTACTTC. The chain recombines TRBV4-3 with TRBJ2-7; 10 bases are a match to TRBD2. Germline trimming cut 0 bases from V and 3 bases from J; bases unmatched to any gene: 5. Germline V gene data show CDR1 as LGHNA and CDR2 as YSLEER. The CDR3 totals 16 residues.

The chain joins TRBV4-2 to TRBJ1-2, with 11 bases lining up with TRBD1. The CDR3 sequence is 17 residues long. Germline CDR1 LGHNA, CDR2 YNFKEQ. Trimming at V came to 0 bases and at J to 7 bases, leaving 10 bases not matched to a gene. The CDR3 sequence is CASSQDGTGGLRAGYTF. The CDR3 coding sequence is TGTGCCAGCAGCCAAGATGGGACAGGGGGGTTGAGGGCTGGCTACACCTTC.

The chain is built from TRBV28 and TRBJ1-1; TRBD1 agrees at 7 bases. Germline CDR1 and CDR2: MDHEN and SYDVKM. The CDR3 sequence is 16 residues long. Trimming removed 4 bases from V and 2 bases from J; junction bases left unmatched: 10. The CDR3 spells CASSWSTTGHNTEAFF. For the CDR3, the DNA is TGTGCCAGCAGTTGGTCGACGACAGGGCATAACACTGAAGCTTTCTTT.

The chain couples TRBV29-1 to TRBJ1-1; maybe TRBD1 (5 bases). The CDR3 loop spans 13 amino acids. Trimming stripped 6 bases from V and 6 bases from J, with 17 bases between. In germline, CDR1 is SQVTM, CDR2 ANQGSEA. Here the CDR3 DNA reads TGCAGCGTCCAAGCGGGGCAGGGCGCTGAAGCTTTCTTT. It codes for CSVQAGQGAEAFF.

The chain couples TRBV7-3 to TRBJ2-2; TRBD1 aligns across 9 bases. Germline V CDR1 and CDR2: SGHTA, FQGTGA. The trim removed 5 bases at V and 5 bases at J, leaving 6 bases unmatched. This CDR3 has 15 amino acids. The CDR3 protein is CASSRGQGRTGELFF. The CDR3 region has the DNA TGTGCCAGCAGCCGAGGACAGGGGCGAACCGGGGAGCTGTTTTTT.

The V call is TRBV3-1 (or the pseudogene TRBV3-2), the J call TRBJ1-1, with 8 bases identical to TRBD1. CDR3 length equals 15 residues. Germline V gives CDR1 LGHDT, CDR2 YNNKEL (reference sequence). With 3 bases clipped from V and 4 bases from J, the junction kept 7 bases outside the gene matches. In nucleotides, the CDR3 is TGTGCCAGCAGCCAGCTTCGGACAGGGTTCACTGAAGCTTTCTTT. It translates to CASSQLRTGFTEAFF.

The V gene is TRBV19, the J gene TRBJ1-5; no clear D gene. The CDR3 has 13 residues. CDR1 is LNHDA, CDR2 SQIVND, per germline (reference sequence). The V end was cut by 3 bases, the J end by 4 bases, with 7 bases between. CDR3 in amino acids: CASSMAGNQPQHF. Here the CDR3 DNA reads TGTGCCAGTAGTATGGCAGGTAATCAGCCCCAGCATTTT.

The CDR3 is CASSRSVTYEQYF. In DNA form, the CDR3 reads TGTGCCAGCAGCCGTAGCGTTACCTACGAGCAGTACTTC. The genes are TRBV27 and TRBJ2-7; TRBD2 might be the D (5 bases). There are 13 residues in the CDR3. The germline V and J ends were trimmed by 6 bases and 2 bases, with 11 bases remaining between them. The germline V gene has CDR1 MNHEY and CDR2 SMNVEV (reference sequence).

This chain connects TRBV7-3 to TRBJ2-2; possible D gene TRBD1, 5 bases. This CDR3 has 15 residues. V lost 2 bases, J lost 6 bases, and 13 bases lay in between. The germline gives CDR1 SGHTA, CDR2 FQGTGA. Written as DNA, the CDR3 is TGTGCCAGCAGCTTAGTGCAGGGTGGCGCCGGGGAGCTGTTTTTT. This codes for CASSLVQGGAGELFF.

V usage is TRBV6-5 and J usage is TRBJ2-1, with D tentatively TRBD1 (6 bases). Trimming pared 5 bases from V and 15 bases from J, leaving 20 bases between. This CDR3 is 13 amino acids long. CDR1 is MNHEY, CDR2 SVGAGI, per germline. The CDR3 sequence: CASSPSQGGGWFF. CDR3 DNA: TGTGCCAGCAGTCCGTCACAGGGTGGTGGGTGGTTCTTC.

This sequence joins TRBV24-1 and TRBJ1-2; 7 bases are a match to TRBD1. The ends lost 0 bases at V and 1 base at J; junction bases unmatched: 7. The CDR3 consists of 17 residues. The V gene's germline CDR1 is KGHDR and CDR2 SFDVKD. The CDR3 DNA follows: TGTGCCACCAGTGATTTGACAGGGGACGTTCTTAACTATGGCTACACCTTC. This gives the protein CATSDLTGDVLNYGYTF.

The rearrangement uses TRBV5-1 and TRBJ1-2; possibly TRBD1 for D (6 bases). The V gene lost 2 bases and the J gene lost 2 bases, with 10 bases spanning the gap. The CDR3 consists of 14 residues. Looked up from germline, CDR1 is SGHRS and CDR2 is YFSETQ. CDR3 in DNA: TGCGCCAGCAGCTTTGGACAGAGCAACTATGGCTACACCTTC. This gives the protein CASSFGQSNYGYTF.

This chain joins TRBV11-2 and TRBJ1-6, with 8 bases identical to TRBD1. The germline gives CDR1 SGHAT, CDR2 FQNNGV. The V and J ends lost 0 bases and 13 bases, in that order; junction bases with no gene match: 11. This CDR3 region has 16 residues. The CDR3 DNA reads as TGTGCCAGCAGCTTAGAAGGGACAGGTCTAGCATTGCCCCTCCACTTT. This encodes CASSLEGTGLALPLHF.

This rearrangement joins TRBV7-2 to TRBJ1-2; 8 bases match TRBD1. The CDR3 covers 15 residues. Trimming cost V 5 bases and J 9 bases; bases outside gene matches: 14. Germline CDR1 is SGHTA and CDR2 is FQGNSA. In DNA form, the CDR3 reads TGTGCCAGCAGCCCGATCGGGACAGGACCTAGCAGCTACACCTTC. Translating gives CASSPIGTGPSSYTF.

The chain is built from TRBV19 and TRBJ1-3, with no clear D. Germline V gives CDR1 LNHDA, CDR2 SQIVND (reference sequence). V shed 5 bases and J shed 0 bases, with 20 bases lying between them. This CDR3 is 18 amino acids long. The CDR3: CASSPRRVPTISGNTIYF. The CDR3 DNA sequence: TGTGCCAGTAGTCCGCGGAGGGTGCCCACGATCTCTGGAAACACCATATATTTT.

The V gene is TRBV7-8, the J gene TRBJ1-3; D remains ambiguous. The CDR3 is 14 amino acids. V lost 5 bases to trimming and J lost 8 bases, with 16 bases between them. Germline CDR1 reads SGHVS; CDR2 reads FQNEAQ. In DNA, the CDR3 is TGTGCCAGCAGCCCAACTTGGAACGGGTACACCATATATTTT. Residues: CASSPTWNGYTIYF.

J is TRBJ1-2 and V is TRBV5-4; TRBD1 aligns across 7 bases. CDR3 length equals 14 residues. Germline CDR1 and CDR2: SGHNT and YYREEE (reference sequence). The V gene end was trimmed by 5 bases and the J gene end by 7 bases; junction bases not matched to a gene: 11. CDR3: CASSTLDRTGGYTF. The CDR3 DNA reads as TGTGCCAGCAGTACACTGGACAGGACGGGTGGCTACACCTTC. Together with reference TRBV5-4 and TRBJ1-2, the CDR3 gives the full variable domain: ETGVTQSPTHLIKTRGQQVTLRCSSQSGHNTVSWYQQALGQGPQFIFQYYREEENGRGNFPPRFSGLQFPNYSSELNVNALELDDSALYLCASSTLDRTGGYTFGSGTRLTVV.

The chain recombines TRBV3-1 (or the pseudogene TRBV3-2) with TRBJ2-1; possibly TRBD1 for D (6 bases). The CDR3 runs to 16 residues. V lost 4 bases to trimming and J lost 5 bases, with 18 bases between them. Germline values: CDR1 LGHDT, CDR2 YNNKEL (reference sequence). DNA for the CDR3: TGTGCCAGCAGCCGTGAACGGACAGTCCAGGACAATGAGCAGTTCTTC. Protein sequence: CASSRERTVQDNEQFF.

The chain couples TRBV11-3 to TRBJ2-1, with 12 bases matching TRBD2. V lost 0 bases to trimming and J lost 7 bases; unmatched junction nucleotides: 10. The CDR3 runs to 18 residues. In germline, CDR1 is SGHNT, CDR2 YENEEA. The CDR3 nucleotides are TGTGCCAGCAGCTTAGATCGAAGACTAGCGGGAGCAATGAATGAGCAGTTCTTC. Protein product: CASSLDRRLAGAMNEQFF.

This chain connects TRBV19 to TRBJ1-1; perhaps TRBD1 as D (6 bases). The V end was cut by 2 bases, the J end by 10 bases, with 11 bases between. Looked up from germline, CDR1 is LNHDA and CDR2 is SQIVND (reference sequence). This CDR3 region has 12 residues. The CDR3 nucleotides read TGTGCCAGTAGTATAAGGGGGGGTTCAGCTTTCTTT. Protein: CASSIRGGSAFF.